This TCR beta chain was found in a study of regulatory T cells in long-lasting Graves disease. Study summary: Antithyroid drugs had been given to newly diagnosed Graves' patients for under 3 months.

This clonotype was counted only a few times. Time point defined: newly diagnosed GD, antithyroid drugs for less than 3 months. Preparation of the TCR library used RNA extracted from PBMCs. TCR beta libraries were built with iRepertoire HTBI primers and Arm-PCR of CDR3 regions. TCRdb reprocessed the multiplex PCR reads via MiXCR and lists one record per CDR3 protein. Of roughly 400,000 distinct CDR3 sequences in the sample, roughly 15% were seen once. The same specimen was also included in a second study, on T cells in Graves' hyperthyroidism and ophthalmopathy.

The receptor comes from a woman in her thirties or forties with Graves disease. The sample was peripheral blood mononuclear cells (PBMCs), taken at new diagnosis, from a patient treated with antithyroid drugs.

The CDR3 bases are TGCAGTGCTAGAGATTGGGGATCTAGCACAGATACGCAGTATTTT. Protein: CSARDWGSSTDTQYF. The V gene is TRBV20-1, the J gene TRBJ2-3, with no clear D. This CDR3 has 15 amino acids. V was cut by 0 bases and J by 0 bases, with 10 bases left in between. Germline V CDR1 and CDR2: DFQATT, SNEGSKA (reference sequence).